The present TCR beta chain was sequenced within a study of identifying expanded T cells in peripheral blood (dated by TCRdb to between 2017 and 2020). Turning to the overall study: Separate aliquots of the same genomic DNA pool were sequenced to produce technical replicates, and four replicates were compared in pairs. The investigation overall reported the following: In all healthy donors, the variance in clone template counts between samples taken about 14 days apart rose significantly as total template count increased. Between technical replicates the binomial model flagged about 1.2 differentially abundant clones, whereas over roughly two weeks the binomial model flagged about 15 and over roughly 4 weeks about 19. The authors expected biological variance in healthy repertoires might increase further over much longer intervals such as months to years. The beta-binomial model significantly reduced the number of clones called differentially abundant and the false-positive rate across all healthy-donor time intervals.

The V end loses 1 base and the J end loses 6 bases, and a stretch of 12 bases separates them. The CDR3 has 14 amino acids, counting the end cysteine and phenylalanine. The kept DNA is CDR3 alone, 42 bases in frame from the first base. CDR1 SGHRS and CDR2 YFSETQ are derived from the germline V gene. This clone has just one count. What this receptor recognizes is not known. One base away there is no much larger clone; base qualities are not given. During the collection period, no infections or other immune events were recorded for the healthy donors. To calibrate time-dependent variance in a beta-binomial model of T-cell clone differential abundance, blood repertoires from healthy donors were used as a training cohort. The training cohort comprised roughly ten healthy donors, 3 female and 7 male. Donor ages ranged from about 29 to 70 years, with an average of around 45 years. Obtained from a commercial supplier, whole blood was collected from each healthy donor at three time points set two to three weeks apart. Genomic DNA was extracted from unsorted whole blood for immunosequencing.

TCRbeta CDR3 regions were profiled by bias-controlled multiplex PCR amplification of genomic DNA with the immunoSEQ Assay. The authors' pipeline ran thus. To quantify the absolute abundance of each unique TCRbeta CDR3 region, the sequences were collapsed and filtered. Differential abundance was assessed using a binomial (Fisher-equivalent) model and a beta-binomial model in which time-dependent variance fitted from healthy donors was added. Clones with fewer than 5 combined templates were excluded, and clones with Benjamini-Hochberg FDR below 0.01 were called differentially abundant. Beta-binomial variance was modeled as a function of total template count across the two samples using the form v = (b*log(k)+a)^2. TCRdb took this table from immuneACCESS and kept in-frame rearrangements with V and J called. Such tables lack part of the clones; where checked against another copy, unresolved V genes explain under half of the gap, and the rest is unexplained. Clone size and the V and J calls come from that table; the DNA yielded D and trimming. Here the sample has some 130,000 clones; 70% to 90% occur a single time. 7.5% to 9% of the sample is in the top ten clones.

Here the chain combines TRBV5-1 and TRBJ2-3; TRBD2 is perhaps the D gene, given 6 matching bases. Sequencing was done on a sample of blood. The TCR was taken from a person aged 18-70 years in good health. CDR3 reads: CASSLIPSADTQYF. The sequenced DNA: TGCGCCAGCAGCTTGATCCCTAGCGCGGATACGCAGTATTTT.